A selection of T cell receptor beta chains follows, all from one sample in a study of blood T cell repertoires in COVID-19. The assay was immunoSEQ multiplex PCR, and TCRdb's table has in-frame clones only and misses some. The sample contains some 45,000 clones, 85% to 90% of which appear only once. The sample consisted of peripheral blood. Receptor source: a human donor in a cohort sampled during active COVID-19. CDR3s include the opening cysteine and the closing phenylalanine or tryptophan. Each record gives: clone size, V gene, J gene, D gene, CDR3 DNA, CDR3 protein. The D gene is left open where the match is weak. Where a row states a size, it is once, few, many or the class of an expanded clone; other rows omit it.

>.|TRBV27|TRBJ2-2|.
TGTGCCAGCAGTTTTGGAACAGTAAAAACCGGGGAGCTGTTTTTT
CASSFGTVKTGELFF
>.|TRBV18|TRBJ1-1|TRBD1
TGTGCCAGCTCACGCCGGAACGGACAGGGAAACACTGAAGCTTTCTTT
CASSRRNGQGNTEAFF
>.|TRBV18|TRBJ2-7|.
TGTGCCAGCTCACCGACAGACTCCTACGAGCAGTACTTC
CASSPTDSYEQYF
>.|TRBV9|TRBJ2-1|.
TGTGCCAGCAGCCGGTACAATGAGCAGTTCTTC
CASSRYNEQFF
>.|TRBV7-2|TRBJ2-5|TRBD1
TGTGCCAGCAGCTTAGCGAGTTACAGGGGTGAGACCCAGTACTTC
CASSLASYRGETQYF
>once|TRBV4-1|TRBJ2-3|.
TGCGCCAGCAGCCAGCTGACACAACGCACAGATACGCAGTATTTT
CASSQLTQRTDTQYF
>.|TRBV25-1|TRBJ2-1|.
TGTGCCAGCATTTTATTAGATGAGCAGTTCTTC
CASILLDEQFF
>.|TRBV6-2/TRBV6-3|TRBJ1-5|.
TGTGCCAGCAGCCTCGCTAATAGCAATCAGCCCCAGCATTTT
CASSLANSNQPQHF
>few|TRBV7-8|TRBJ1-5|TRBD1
TGTGCCAGCAGCCCTGGGACAGGGAATCAGCCCCAGCATTTT
CASSPGTGNQPQHF
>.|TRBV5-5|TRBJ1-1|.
TGTGCCAGCAGCTGGACACAAGCTTTGAACACTGAAGCTTTCTTT
CASSWTQALNTEAFF
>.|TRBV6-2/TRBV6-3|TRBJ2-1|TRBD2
TGTGCCAGCAGTTACTCGTCTAGCGGGGGGTCGAGCTCCTACAATGAGCAGTTCTTC
CASSYSSSGGSSSYNEQFF
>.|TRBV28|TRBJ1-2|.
TGTGCCAGTAAAACAGGGCCACTCAACTATGGCTACACCTTC
CASKTGPLNYGYTF
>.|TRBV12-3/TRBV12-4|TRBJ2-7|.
TGTGCCAGCAGTTTACAGGGCCCCTACGAGCAGTACTTC
CASSLQGPYEQYF
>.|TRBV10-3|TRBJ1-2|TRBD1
TGTGCCATCAGTGTGGACAGGGTTGGAGGCTACACCTTC
CAISVDRVGGYTF
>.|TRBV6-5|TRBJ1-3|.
TGTGCCAGCAGTTATGAGGGGACATCCTCTGGAAACACCATATATTTT
CASSYEGTSSGNTIYF
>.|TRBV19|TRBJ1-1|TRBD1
TGTGCCAGTAGTATAGCGACAGGGGCCGGACGCGCTTTCTTT
CASSIATGAGRAFF
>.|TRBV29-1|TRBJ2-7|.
TGCAGCGTTGGGCCGCAAAGCTCCTACGAGCAGTACTTC
CSVGPQSSYEQYF
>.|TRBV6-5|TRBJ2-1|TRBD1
TGTGCCAGCAGAACAATGGGACAGGCTACCAATGAGCAGTTCTTC
CASRTMGQATNEQFF
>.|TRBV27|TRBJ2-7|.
TGTGCCAGCAGCTTTCTCCCCCCACGGGACTCCCGGGGCTACGAGCAGTACTTC
CASSFLPPRDSRGYEQYF
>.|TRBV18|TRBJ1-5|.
TGTGCCAGCTCACCTAGGGGGGGATTAGAACAGCCCCAGCATTTT
CASSPRGGLEQPQHF
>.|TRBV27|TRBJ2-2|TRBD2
TGTGCCAGCAGTTTGCGCCGGCTAGCGGGGCGCGGGGAGCTGTTTTTT
CASSLRRLAGRGELFF
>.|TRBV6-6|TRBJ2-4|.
TGTGCCAGCAGTTACTCGGTATCCGGGGCCAAAAACATTCAGTACTTC
CASSYSVSGAKNIQYF
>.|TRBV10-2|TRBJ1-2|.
TGCGCCAGCACTCCGATCCGGGGGGACTATGGCTACACCTTC
CASTPIRGDYGYTF
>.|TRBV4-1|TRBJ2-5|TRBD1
TGCGCCAGCAGCCAAGAACCCAGGGGGGAGACCCAGTACTTC
CASSQEPRGETQYF
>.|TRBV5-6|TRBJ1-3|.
TGTGCCAGCAGCTTGGCAGGGGCGCAGCATAGCAACACCATATATTTT
CASSLAGAQHSNTIYF
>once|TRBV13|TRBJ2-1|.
TGTGCCAGCAGCTTAGGGACAGTTGAGTCCTACAATGAGCAGTTCTTC
CASSLGTVESYNEQFF
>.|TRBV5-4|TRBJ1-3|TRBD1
TGTGCCAGCAGCCCGGGACAGAGCTCTGGAAACACCATATATTTT
CASSPGQSSGNTIYF
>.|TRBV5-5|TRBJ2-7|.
TGTGCCAGCAGCTTGGCGGACTGGAGCTACGAGCAGTACTTC
CASSLADWSYEQYF
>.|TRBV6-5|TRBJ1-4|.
TGTGCCAGCAGTTACTTCGGACAAGGGGAAAAACTGTTTTTT
CASSYFGQGEKLFF
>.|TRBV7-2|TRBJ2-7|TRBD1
TGTGCCAGCAGCTTAGTCTCAGGACAGGGGTACTACGAGCAGTACTTC
CASSLVSGQGYYEQYF
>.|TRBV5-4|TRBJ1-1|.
TGTGCCAGCAGCTTGGGACAAACTGAAGCTTTCTTT
CASSLGQTEAFF
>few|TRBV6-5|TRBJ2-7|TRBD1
TGTGCCAGCAGCTTCAGGGGGATCGTCGACGAGCAGTACTTC
CASSFRGIVDEQYF
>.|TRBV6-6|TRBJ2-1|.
TGTGCCAGCAGTTACTCTTTGGAAGAGGGAGGCAATGAGCAGTTCTTC
CASSYSLEEGGNEQFF